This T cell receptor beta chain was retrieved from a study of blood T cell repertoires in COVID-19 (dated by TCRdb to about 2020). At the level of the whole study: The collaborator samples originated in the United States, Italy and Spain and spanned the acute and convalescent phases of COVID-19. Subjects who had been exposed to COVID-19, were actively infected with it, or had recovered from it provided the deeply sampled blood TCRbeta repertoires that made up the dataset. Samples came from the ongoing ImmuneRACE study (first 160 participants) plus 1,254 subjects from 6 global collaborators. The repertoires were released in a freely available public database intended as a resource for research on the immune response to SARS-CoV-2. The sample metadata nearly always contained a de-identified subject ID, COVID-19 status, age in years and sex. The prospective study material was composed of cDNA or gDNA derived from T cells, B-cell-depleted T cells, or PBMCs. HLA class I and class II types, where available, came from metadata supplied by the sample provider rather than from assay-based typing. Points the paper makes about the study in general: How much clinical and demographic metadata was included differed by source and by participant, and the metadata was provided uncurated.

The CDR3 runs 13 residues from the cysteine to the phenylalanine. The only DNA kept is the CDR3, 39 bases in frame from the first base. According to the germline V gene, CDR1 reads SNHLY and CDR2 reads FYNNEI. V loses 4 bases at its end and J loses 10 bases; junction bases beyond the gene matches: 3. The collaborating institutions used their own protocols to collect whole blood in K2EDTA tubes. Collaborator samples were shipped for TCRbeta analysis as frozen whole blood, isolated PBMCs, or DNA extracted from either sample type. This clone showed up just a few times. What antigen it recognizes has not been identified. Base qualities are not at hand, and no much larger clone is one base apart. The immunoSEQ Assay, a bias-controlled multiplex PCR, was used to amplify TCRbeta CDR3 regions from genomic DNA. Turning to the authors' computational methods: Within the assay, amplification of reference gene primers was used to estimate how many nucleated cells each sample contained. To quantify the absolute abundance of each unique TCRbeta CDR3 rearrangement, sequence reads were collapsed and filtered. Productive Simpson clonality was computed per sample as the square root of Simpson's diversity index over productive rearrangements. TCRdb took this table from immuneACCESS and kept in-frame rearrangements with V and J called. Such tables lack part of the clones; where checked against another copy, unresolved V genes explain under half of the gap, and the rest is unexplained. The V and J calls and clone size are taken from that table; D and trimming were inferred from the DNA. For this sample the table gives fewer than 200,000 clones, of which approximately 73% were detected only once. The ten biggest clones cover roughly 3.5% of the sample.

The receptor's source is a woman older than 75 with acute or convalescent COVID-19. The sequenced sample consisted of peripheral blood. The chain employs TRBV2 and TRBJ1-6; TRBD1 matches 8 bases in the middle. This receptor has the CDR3 CASSGTGHSPLHF. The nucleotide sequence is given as TGTGCCAGCAGTGGGACAGGGCACTCACCCCTCCACTTT.